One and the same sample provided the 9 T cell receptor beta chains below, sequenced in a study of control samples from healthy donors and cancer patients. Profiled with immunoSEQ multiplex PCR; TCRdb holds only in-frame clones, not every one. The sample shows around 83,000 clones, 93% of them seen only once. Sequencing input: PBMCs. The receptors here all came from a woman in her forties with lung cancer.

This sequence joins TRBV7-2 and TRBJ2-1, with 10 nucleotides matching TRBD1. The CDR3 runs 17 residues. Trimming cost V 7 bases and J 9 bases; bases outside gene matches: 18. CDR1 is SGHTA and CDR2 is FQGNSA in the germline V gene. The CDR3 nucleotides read TGTGCCAGCACGCTTCCCTATGGGACAGGGGAGTTCACTGAGCAGTTCTTC. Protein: CASTLPYGTGEFTEQFF.

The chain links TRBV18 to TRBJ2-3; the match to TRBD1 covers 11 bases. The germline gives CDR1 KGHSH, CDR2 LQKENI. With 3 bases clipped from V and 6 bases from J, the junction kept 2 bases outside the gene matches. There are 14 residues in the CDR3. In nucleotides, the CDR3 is TGTGCCAGCTCACCTCGGACAGGGGGCGATACGCAGTATTTT. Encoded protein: CASSPRTGGDTQYF.

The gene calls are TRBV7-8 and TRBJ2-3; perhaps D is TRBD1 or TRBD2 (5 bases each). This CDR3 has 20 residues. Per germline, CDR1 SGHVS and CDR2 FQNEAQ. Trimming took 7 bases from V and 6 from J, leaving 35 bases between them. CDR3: CASIRDRDPLLAFSVDTQYF. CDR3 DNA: TGTGCCAGCATCAGGGACCGGGACCCTTTATTGGCCTTCTCGGTTGATACGCAGTATTTT.

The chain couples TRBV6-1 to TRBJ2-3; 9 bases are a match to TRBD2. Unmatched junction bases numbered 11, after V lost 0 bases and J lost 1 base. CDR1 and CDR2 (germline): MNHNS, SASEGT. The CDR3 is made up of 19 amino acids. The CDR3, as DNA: TGTGCCAGCAGTGAAGCGGGGGGCGTAAGCGGGGGGCGCACAGATACGCAGTATTTT. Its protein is CASSEAGGVSGGRTDTQYF.

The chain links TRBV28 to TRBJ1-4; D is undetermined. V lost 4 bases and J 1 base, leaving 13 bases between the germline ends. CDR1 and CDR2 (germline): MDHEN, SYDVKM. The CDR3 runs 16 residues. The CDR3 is CASSSKLIRTNEKLFF. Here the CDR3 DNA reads TGTGCCAGCAGTTCAAAGCTCATAAGAACTAATGAAAAACTGTTTTTT.

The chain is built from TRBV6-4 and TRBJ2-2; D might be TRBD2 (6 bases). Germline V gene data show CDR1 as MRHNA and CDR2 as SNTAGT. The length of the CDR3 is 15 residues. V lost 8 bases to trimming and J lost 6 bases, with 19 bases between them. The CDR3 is CASDLMGGMAGELFF. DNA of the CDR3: TGTGCCAGCGATTTAATGGGGGGAATGGCCGGGGAGCTGTTTTTT.

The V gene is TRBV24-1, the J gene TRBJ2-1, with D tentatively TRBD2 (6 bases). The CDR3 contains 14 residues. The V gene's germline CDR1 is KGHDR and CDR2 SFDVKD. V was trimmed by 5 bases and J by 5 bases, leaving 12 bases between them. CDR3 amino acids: CATSAGVHNNEQFF. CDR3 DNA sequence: TGTGCCACCAGTGCGGGGGTTCACAACAATGAGCAGTTCTTC.

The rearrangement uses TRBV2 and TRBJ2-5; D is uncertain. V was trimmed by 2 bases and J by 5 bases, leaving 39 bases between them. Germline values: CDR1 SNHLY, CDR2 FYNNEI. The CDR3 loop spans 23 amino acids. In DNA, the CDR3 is TGTGCCAGCAGTGAAATAAGGCTCCTCGGTTCTGGCAAGAGGTCGGTTCATGCGGAGACCCAGTACTTC. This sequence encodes CASSEIRLLGSGKRSVHAETQYF.

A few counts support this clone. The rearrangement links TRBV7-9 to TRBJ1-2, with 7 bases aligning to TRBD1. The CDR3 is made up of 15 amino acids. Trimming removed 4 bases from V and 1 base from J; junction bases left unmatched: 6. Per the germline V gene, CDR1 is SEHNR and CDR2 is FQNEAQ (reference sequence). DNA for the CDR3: TGTGCCAGCAGCTCGGACAGGCAAAATAACTATGGCTACACCTTC. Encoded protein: CASSSDRQNNYGYTF.